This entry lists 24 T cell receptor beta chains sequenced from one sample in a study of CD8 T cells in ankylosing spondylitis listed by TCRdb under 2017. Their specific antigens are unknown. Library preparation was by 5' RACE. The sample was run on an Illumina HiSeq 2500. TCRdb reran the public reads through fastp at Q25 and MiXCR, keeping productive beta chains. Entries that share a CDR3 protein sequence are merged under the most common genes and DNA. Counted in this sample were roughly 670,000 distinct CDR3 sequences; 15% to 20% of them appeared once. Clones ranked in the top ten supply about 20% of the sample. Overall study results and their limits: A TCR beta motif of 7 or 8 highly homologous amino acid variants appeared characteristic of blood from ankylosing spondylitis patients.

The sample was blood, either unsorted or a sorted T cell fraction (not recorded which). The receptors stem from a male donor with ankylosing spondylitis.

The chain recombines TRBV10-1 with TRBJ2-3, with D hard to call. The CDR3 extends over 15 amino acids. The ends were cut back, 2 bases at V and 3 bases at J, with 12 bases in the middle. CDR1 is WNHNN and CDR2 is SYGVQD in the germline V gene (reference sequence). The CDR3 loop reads CASSEKGQPTDTQYF. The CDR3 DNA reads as TGCGCCAGCAGTGAGAAGGGTCAGCCAACAGATACGCAGTATTTT.

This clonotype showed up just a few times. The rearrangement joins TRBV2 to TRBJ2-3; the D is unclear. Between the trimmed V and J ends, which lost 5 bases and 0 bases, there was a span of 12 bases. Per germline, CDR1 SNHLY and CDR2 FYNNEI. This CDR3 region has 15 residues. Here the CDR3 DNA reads TGTGCCAGCAGTTCAATTACCGAGAGCACAGATACGCAGTATTTT. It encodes CASSSITESTDTQYF.

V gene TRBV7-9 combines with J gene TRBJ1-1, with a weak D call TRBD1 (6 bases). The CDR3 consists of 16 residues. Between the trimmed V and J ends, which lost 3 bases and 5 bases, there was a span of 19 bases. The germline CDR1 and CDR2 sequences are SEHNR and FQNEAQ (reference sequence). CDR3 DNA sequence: TGTGCCAGCAGCTTCACAGGGAGAATGAAGGGGACTGAAGCTTTCTTT. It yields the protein CASSFTGRMKGTEAFF. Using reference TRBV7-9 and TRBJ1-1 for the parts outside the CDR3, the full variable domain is DTGVSQNPRHKITKRGQNVTFRCDPISEHNRLYWYRQTLGQGPEFLTYFQNEAQLEKSRLLSDRFSAERPKGSFSTLEIQRTEQGDSAMYLCASSFTGRMKGTEAFFGQGTRLTVV.

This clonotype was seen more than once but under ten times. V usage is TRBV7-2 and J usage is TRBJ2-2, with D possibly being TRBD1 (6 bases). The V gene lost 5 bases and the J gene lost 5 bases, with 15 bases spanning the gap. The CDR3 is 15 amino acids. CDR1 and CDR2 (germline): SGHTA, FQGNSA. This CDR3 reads CASSRTELGTGELFF. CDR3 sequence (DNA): TGTGCCAGCAGCCGGACAGAATTGGGGACCGGGGAGCTGTTTTTT.

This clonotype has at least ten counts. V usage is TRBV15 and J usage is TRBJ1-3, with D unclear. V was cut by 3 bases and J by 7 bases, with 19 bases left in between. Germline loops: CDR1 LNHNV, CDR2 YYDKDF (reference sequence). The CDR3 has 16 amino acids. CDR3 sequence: CATSRSPDLNWNTIYF. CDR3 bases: TGTGCCACCAGCAGGTCTCCGGACCTCAACTGGAACACCATATATTTT.

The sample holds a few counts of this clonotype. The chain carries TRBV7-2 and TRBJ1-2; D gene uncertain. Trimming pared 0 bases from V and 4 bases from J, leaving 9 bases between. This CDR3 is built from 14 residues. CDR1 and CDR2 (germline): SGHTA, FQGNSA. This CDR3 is CASSLASDTYGYTF. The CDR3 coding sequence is TGTGCCAGCAGCTTAGCATCTGACACCTATGGCTACACCTTC.

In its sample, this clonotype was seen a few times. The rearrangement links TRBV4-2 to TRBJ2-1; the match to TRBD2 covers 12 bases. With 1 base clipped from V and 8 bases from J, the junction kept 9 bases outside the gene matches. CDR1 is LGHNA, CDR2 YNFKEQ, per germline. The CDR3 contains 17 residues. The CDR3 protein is CASSQVLAGGIWDEQFF. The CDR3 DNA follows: TGTGCCAGCAGCCAAGTTCTAGCGGGAGGGATATGGGATGAGCAGTTCTTC.

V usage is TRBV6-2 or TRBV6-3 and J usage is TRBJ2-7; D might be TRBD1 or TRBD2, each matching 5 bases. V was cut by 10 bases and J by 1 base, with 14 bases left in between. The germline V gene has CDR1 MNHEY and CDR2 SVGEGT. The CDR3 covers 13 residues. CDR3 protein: CATQWDPSYEQYF. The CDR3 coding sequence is TGTGCCACCCAGTGGGACCCATCCTACGAGCAGTACTTC.

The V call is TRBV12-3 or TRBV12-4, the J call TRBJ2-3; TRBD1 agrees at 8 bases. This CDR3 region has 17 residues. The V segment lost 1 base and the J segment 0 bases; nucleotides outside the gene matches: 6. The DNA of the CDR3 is TGTGCCAGCAGTTTAGGCCCAGGGGGCCCTAGCACAGATACGCAGTATTTT. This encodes CASSLGPGGPSTDTQYF.

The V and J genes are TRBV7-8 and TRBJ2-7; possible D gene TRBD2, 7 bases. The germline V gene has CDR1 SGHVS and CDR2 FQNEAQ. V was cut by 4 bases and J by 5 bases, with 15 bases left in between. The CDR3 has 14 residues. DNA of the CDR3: TGTGCCAGCAGCTCGACCTGGGGGGGCAACGAGCAGTACTTC. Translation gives CASSSTWGGNEQYF.

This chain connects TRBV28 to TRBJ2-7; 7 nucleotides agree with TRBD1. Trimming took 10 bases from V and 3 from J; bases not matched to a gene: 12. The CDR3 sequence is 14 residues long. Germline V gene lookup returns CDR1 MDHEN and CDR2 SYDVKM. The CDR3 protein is CATILGGAGYEQYF. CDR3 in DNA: TGTGCCACTATCTTAGGGGGCGCTGGCTACGAGCAGTACTTC.

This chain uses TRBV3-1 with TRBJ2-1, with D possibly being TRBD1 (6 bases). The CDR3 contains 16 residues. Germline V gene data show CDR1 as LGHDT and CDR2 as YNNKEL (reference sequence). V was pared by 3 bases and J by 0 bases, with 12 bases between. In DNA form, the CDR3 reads TGTGCCAGCAGCCACCCTAGGGGGAGCTCCTACAATGAGCAGTTCTTC. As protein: CASSHPRGSSYNEQFF.

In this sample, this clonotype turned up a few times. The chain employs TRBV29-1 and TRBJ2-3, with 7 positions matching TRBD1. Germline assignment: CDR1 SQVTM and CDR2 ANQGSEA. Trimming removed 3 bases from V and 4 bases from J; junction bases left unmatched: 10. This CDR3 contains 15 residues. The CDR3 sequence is CSVENGTALPDTQYF. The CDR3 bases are TGCAGCGTTGAGAACGGGACAGCCCTCCCAGATACGCAGTATTTT.

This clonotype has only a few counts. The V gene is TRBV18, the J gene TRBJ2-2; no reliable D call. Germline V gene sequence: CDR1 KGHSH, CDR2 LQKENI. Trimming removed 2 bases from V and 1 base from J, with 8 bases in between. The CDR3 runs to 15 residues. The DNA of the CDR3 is TGTGCCAGCTCACCAACGGTAGGGAACACCGGGGAGCTGTTTTTT. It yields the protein CASSPTVGNTGELFF.

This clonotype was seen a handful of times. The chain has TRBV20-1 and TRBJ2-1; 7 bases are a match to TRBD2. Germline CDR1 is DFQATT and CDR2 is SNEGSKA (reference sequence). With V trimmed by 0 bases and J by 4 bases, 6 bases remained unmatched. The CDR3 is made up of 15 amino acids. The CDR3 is CSARDRDYRYNEQFF. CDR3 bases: TGCAGTGCTAGAGACCGGGACTACAGATACAATGAGCAGTTCTTC.

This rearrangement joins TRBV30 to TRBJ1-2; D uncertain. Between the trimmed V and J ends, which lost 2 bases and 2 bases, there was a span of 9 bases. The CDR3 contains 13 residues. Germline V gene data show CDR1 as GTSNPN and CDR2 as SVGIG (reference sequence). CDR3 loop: CAWSPSYNYGYTF. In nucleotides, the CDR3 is TGTGCCTGGAGTCCATCCTACAACTATGGCTACACCTTC.

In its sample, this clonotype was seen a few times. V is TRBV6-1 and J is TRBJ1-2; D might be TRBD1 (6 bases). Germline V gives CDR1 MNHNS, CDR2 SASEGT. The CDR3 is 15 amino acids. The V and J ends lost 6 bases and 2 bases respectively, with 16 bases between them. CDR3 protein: CASRQQGSWNYGYTF. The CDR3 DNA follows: TGTGCCAGCAGACAACAGGGCAGCTGGAACTATGGCTACACCTTC.

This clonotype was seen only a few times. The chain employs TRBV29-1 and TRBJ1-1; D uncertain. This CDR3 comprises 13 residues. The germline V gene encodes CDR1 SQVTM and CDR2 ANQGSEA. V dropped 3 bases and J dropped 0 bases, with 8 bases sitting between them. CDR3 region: CSVDEVVNTEAFF. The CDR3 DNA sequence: TGCAGCGTTGATGAGGTGGTGAACACTGAAGCTTTCTTT.

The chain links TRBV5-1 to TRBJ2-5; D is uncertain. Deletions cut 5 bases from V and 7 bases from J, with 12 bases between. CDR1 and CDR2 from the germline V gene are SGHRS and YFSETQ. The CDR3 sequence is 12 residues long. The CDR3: CASRFNPGTQYF. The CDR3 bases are TGCGCCAGCAGATTCAACCCTGGGACCCAGTACTTC.

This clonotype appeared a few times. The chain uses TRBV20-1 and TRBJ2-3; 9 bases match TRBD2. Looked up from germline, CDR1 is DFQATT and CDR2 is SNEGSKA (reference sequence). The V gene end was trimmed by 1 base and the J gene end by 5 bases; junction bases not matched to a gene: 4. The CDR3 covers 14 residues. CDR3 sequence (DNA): TGCAGTGCTAGAGTAGCGGGAGCGGGAGATACGCAGTATTTT. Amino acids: CSARVAGAGDTQYF.

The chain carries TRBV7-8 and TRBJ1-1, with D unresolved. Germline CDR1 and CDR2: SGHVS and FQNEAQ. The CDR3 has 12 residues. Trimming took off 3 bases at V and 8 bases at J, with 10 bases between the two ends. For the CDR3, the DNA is TGTGCCAGCAGCTTGGCGTGGAAAGAAGCTTTCTTT. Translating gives CASSLAWKEAFF. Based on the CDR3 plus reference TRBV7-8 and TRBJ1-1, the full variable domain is GAGVSQSPRYKVAKRGQDVALRCDPISGHVSLFWYQQALGQGPEFLTYFQNEAQLDKSGLPSDRFFAERPEGSVSTLKIQRTQQEDSAVYLCASSLAWKEAFFGQGTRLTVV.

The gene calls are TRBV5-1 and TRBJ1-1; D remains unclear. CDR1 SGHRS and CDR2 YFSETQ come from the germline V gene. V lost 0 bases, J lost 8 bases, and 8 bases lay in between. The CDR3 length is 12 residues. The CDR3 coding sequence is TGCGCCAGCAGCTTGGGTATTAGCGAAGCTTTCTTT. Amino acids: CASSLGISEAFF. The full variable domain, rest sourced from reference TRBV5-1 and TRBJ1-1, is KAGVTQTPRYLIKTRGQQVTLSCSPISGHRSVSWYQQTPGQGLQFLFEYFSETQRNKGNFPGRFSGRQFSNSRSEMNVSTLELGDSALYLCASSLGISEAFFGQGTRLTVV.

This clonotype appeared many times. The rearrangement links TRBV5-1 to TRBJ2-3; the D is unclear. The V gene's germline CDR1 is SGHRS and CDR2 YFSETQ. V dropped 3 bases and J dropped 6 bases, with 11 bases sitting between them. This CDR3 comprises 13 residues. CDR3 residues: CASSSLSPDTQYF. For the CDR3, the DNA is TGCGCCAGCAGCTCCCTAAGCCCCGATACGCAGTATTTT.

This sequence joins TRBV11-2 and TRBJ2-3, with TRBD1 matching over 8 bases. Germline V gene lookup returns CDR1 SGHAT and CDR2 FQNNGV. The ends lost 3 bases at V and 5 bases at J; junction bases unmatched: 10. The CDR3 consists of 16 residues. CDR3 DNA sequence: TGTGCCAGCAGCTTTCTGGCAGGGGGCTCTCTAGATACGCAGTATTTT. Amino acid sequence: CASSFLAGGSLDTQYF.